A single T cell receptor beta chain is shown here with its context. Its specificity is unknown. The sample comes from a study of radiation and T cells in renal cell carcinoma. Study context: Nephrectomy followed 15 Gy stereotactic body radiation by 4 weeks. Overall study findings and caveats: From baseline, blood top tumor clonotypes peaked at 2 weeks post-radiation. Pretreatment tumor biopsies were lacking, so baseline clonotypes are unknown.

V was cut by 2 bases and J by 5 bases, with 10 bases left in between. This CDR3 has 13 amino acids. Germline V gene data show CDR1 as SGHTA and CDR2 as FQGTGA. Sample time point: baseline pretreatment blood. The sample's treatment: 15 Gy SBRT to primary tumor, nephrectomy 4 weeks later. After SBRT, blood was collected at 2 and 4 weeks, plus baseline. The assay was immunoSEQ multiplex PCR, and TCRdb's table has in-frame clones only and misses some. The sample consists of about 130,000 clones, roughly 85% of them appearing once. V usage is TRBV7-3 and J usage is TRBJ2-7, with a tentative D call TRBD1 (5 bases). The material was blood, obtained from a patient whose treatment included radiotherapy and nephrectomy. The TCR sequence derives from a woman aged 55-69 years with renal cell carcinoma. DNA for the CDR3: TGTGCCAGCAGCTTATCAGGGATGCACGAGCAGTACTTC. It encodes CASSLSGMHEQYF.